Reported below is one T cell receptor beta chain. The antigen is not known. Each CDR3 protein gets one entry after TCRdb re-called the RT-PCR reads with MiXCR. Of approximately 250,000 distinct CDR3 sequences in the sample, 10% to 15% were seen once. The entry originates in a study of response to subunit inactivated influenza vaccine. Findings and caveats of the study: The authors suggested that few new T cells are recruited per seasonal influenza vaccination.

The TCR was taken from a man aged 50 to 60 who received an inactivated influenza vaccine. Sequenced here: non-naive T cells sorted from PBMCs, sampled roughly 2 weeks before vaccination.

The CDR3 sequence is CSARPGQIKDTQYF. In DNA, the CDR3 is TGCAGTGCTCGACCGGGACAGATTAAAGATACGCAGTATTTT. V is TRBV20-1 and J is TRBJ2-3, with 7 bases matching TRBD1. Germline V gene sequence: CDR1 DFQATT, CDR2 SNEGSKA (reference sequence). CDR3 length: 14 amino acids. V was pared by 5 bases and J by 5 bases, with 10 bases of the junction left unmatched.